This T cell receptor beta chain emerged from a study of beta chain features in type 1 diabetes. Study-wide points: Here, the possible influence of HLA type (on TCRB rearrangement) remained unresolved. People with Type 1 diabetes carried modestly yet significantly shorter TCRB CDR3s in all four CD4+ subsets. Any PCR bias toward short templates would affect both groups alike.

Reverse transcribing all isolated RNA meant expressed TCRB transcripts were sequenced. Average reads for naive, central memory and regulatory T cell samples were about 3.6 million. The data were produced by immunoSEQ multiplex PCR, yet TCRdb's version contains in-frame clones alone and is incomplete. The sample includes 150,000 to 200,000 clones, over 55% of them seen just once. Turning to this clone: What it recognizes is unknown. This specimen includes other DNA sequences encoding the same CDR3.

Based on CD45RO/CCR7/CD25/CD127/CD95/CD27, CD4+ regulatory, stem cell-like memory, naive and central memory cells were sorted. In germline, CDR1 is SEHNR, CDR2 FQNEAQ (reference sequence). The V segment lost 5 bases and the J segment 2 bases; nucleotides outside the gene matches: 6. CDR3 size: 14 residues. Sequenced material: naive CD4+ T cells from blood. The chain has TRBV7-9 and TRBJ2-7, with 7 bases fitting TRBD1. The receptor's source is a man under 40 with type 1 diabetes. In DNA form, the CDR3 reads TGTGCCAGCAGCCTAGGACAGGTCCCCTACGAGCAGTACTTC. Translated, it gives CASSLGQVPYEQYF.